This T cell receptor (beta chain) was observed in a study of CD8 T cells in Susac syndrome. The CDR3 totals 16 residues. Trimming cost V 0 bases and J 3 bases, with 14 bases left between them. Reverse transcription used about 0.45 to 1 ug RNA and random hexamers. TCRdb fed the immunoSEQ multiplex PCR reads into MiXCR, producing one record per CDR3 protein. This sample has 240,000 or so distinct CDR3 sequences; 90% to 96% occur once, and the top ten carry less than 0.11%. The chain is built from TRBV23-1 and TRBJ1-2; D gene unclear. TRBV23-1 is recorded as an ORF, its role being uncertain. This clonotype was sampled from a human donor with Susac syndrome. The sequenced sample was CD4+ T cells from PBMCs. CDR3 sequence reads: CASSQSWNCLDYGYTF. The CDR3 coding sequence is TGCGCCAGCAGTCAATCCTGGAACTGCTTGGACTATGGCTACACCTTC.